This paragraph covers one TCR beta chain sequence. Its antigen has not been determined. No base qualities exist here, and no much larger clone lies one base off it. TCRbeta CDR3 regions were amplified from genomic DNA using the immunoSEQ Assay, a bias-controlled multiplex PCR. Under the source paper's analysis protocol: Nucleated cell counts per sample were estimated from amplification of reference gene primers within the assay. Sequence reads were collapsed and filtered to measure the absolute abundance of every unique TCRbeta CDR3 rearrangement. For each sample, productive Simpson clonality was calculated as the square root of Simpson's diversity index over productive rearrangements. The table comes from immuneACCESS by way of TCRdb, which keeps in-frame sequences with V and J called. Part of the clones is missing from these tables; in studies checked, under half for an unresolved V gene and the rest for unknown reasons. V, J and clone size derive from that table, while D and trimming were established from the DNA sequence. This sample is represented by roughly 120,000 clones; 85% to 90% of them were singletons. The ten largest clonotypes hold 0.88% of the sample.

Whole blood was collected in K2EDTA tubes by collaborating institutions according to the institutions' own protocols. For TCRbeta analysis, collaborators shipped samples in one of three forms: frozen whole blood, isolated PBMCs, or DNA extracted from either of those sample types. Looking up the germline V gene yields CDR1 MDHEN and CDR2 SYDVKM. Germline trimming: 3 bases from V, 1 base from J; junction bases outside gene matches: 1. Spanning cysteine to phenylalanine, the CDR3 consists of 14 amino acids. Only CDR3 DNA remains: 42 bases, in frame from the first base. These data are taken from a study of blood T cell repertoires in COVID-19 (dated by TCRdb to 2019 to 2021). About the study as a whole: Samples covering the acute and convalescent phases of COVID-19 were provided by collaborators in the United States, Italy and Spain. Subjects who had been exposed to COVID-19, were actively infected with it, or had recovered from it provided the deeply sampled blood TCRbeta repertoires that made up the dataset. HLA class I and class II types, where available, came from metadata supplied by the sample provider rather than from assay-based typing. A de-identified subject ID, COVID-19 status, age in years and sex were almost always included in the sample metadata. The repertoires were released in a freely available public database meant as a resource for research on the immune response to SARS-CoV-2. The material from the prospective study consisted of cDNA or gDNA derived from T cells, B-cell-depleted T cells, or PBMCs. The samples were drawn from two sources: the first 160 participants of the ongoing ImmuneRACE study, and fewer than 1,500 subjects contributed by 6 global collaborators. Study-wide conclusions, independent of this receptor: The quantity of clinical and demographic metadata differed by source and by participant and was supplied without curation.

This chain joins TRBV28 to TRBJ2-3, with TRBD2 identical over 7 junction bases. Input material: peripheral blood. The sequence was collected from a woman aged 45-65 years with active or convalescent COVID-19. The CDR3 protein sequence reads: CASSFLAGTDTQYF. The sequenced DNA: TGTGCCAGCAGTTTCCTAGCGGGCACAGATACGCAGTATTTT. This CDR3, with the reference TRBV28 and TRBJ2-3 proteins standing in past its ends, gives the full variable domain DVKVTQSSRYLVKRTGEKVFLECVQDMDHENMFWYRQDPGLGLRLIYFSYDVKMKEKGDIPEGYSVSREKKERFSLILESASTNQTSMYLCASSFLAGTDTQYFGPGTRLTVL.